The 23 T cell receptor beta chains given below trace back to one sample, sequenced in a study of T cells in Graves' hyperthyroidism and ophthalmopathy. Regions amplified from RNA transcripts were the TCR beta CDR3 regions. The HTBI set primed first-round TCR CDR3 RT-PCR. TCRdb independently ran MiXCR on the multiplex PCR reads; one entry per CDR3 protein. Counted here are roughly 380,000 distinct CDR3 sequences, 13% occurring once; the ten biggest clones make up about a fifth. The sequenced sample was blood. These receptors were taken from a man younger than 40 with Graves' hyperthyroidism that later progressed to Graves' ophthalmopathy.

This clonotype has a count of ten or more. The rearrangement uses TRBV7-9 and TRBJ2-5; D possibly uses TRBD1 or TRBD2 (5 bases each). Germline CDR1 is SEHNR and CDR2 is FQNEAQ (reference sequence). The ends were cut back, 4 bases at V and 3 bases at J, with 12 bases in the middle. The length of the CDR3 is 14 residues. DNA for the CDR3: TGTGCCAGCAGCTGGGGACCTTACAAAGAGACCCAGTACTTC. Amino acid sequence: CASSWGPYKETQYF.

This clonotype was seen ten or more times. The chain joins TRBV20-1 to TRBJ1-5; weak D call: TRBD1 (6 bases). This CDR3 is 16 amino acids long. Between the trimmed V and J ends, which lost 0 bases and 0 bases, there was a span of 12 bases. CDR1 is DFQATT, CDR2 SNEGSKA, per germline (reference sequence). Here the CDR3 DNA reads TGCAGTGCTAGAGATTTGACAGGACCTAGCAATCAGCCCCAGCATTTT. This gives the protein CSARDLTGPSNQPQHF.

The V and J genes are TRBV5-1 and TRBJ1-3; no definite D call. Germline V gene data show CDR1 as SGHRS and CDR2 as YFSETQ. This CDR3 has 16 amino acids. The V and J ends lost 0 bases and 0 bases respectively, with 10 bases between them. CDR3: CASSLGGPDSGNTIYF. The CDR3 coding sequence is TGCGCCAGCAGCTTGGGTGGCCCAGACTCTGGAAACACCATATATTTT.

In its sample, this clonotype was seen many times. V and J are TRBV2 and TRBJ1-5; D gene uncertain. There are 14 residues in the CDR3. Germline CDR1 is SNHLY and CDR2 is FYNNEI. V was shortened by 3 bases and J by 0 bases, with 6 bases between the two germline ends. For the CDR3, the DNA is TGTGCCAGCAGTGAGAGTTATAGCAATCAGCCCCAGCATTTT. Its translation is CASSESYSNQPQHF.

As regards this clonotype: A much more abundant neighbour one base away suggests this may be a read error. The V and J genes are TRBV7-9 and TRBJ1-6, with TRBD1 matching over 9 bases. Germline V gene sequence: CDR1 SEHNR, CDR2 FQNEAQ (reference sequence). The CDR3 extends over 16 amino acids. Unmatched junction bases numbered 12, after V lost 5 bases and J lost 10 bases. CDR3 loop: CASSPVRGTGISPLHF. The CDR3 DNA reads as TGTGCCAGCAGCCCTGTAAGGGGGACAGGGATCTCACCCCTCCACTTT.

This clonotype was seen many times. The rearrangement links TRBV7-2 to TRBJ1-2; no clear D. V was shortened by 6 bases and J by 3 bases, with 11 bases between the two germline ends. This CDR3 is 13 amino acids long. Germline CDR1 SGHTA, CDR2 FQGNSA. Here the CDR3 DNA reads TGTGCCAGCAGTCGGACGGATTACTATGGCTACACCTTC. As protein: CASSRTDYYGYTF.

A note on this clonotype: The junction differs from germline at one of its ends, possibly a read error. This chain connects TRBV7-3 to TRBJ2-2, with 8 bases fitting TRBD1. This CDR3 is 15 amino acids long. Germline V CDR1 and CDR2: SGHTA, FQGTGA. The CDR3 DNA follows: TGTGCCAGCAACTTATGGGGACAGGACACCGGGGAGCTGTTTTTT. Residues: CASNLWGQDTGELFF.

Notes on this clonotype: An end of the junction differs from the germline gene, which may be a read error. V is TRBV7-2 and J is TRBJ1-2; tentatively, D is TRBD1 (5 bases). The CDR3 has 13 amino acids. CDR1 is SGHTA and CDR2 is FQGNSA in the germline V gene. In nucleotides, the CDR3 is TGTGCCAACAGCTATACAGGCGCCTATGGCTACACCTTC. Its translation: CANSYTGAYGYTF.

This clonotype was detected many times. V gene TRBV2 combines with J gene TRBJ2-3, with a tentative D call TRBD1 (5 bases). CDR3 length: 15 amino acids. Trimming took off 10 bases at V and 3 bases at J, with 20 bases between the two ends. Germline loops: CDR1 SNHLY, CDR2 FYNNEI. CDR3 sequence reads: CATTGRQGRTDTQYF. The CDR3 DNA sequence: TGTGCCACCACCGGCAGGCAGGGAAGAACAGATACGCAGTATTTT.

The V call is TRBV5-1, the J call TRBJ2-2; D uncertain. The V gene's germline CDR1 is SGHRS and CDR2 YFSETQ. Between the trimmed V and J ends, which lost 6 bases and 2 bases, there was a span of 11 bases. This CDR3 has 14 amino acids. The CDR3, as DNA: TGCGCCAGCACCTCACGGCAAAACACCGGGGAGCTGTTTTTT. It yields the protein CASTSRQNTGELFF.

This clonotype was found many times. The CDR3 coding sequence is TGCAGCGTTGAAGAGGGGGGGGATGAGCAGTTCTTC. Its translation: CSVEEGGDEQFF. The V call is TRBV29-1, the J call TRBJ2-1; TRBD2 agrees at 7 bases. Germline V gene lookup returns CDR1 SQVTM and CDR2 ANQGSEA. CDR3 size: 12 residues. V trimming: 0 bases; J trimming: 8 bases; junction bases outside the gene matches: 1.

This clonotype has ten or more counts. This rearrangement joins TRBV2 to TRBJ2-2; TRBD1 or TRBD2 may be the D gene (5 bases each). From germline, CDR1 is SNHLY and CDR2 FYNNEI. This CDR3 contains 15 residues. Between the trimmed V and J ends, which lost 7 bases and 3 bases, there was a span of 15 bases. The CDR3 is CASIVGATDTGELFF. The CDR3 nucleotides are TGTGCCAGCATTGTCGGGGCCACAGACACCGGGGAGCTGTTTTTT.

This clonotype was detected once. The chain combines TRBV4-1 with TRBJ1-1, with D uncertain. The germline CDR1 and CDR2 sequences are MGHRA and YSYEKL. Trimming took 2 bases from V and 6 from J, leaving 13 bases between them. This CDR3 is 14 amino acids long. CDR3 nucleotides: TGCGCCAGCAGCCAACCGGGGATTTTGGCTGAAGCTTTCTTT. As protein: CASSQPGILAEAFF.

This clonotype was recorded at least ten times. The chain recombines TRBV5-1 with TRBJ1-1; D may be TRBD1 (5 bases). The ends were cut back, 1 base at V and 0 bases at J, with 10 bases in the middle. CDR1 and CDR2 (germline): SGHRS, YFSETQ. This CDR3 spans 15 amino acids. CDR3 coding DNA: TGCGCCAGCAGCTTGTCGAGAGGGGTGAACACTGAAGCTTTCTTT. Its translation is CASSLSRGVNTEAFF.

There are many counts of this clonotype. The gene calls are TRBV5-1 and TRBJ1-5, with 9 bases that match TRBD1. The V gene end was trimmed by 4 bases and the J gene end by 5 bases; junction bases not matched to a gene: 7. The CDR3 runs 15 residues. Germline CDR1 is SGHRS and CDR2 is YFSETQ. DNA for the CDR3: TGCGCCAGCAGCCCGACGACAGGGGGATATCAGCCCCAGCATTTT. Residues: CASSPTTGGYQPQHF.

This clonotype was recorded at least ten times. The rearrangement uses TRBV9 and TRBJ1-3; tentative D call: TRBD1 (5 bases). V dropped 5 bases and J dropped 3 bases, with 9 bases sitting between them. This CDR3 spans 13 amino acids. Germline V gene lookup returns CDR1 SGDLS and CDR2 YYNGEE. CDR3 nucleotide sequence: TGTGCCAGCAGGTCAGGGAGTGGAAACACCATATATTTT. Translation gives CASRSGSGNTIYF.

This clonotype was seen ten or more times. The CDR3 nucleotides are TGTGCCAGCAGTGCCGGGACAGGCGGCTTGGGGTCCCAGCATTTT. It codes for CASSAGTGGLGSQHF. The chain has TRBV28 and TRBJ1-5; 8 bases map to TRBD1. V lost 5 bases to trimming and J lost 11 bases; unmatched junction nucleotides: 14. Per the germline V gene, CDR1 is MDHEN and CDR2 is SYDVKM. This CDR3 is built from 15 residues.

The chain recombines TRBV4-1 with TRBJ1-1; D call uncertain. CDR1 is MGHRA and CDR2 is YSYEKL in the germline V gene. The CDR3 contains 11 residues. Trimming removed 1 base at V and 7 bases at J, with 4 bases between. The CDR3 DNA follows: TGCGCCAGCAGCCAAGGGAATGAAGCTTTCTTT. Residues: CASSQGNEAFF.

This clonotype was detected many times. The chain uses TRBV12-3 or TRBV12-4 and TRBJ1-5, with 10 bases aligning to TRBD1. V lost 5 bases to trimming and J lost 4 bases; unmatched junction nucleotides: 8. CDR3 size: 16 residues. CDR3 sequence (DNA): TGTGCCAGCAGTCCGACAGGGGGCTCGGGAAATCAGCCCCAGCATTTT. It yields the protein CASSPTGGSGNQPQHF.

The chain links TRBV30 to TRBJ2-1; 9 positions agree with TRBD2. Germline V gene lookup returns CDR1 GTSNPN and CDR2 SVGIG (reference sequence). V shed 5 bases, J shed 2 bases, and the junction held 7 bases outside the gene matches. This CDR3 region has 15 residues. CDR3 nucleotides: TGTGCCTGGGAGAGGGCTAGCGGGACCTACAATGAGCAGTTCTTC. It is translated as CAWERASGTYNEQFF.

The chain employs TRBV6-1 and TRBJ1-2, with TRBD1 identical over 8 bases. Germline trimming cut 6 bases from V and 2 bases from J; bases unmatched to any gene: 5. Germline loops: CDR1 MNHNS, CDR2 SASEGT. CDR3 length: 14 amino acids. The CDR3 here is CASRGQGANYGYTF. As DNA, the CDR3 is TGTGCCAGCAGAGGACAGGGCGCGAACTATGGCTACACCTTC.

This clonotype has at least ten counts. The rearrangement joins TRBV2 to TRBJ1-2; possible D gene TRBD1, 6 bases. The CDR3 runs 15 residues. V lost 5 bases and J 4 bases, leaving 17 bases between the germline ends. Per germline, CDR1 SNHLY and CDR2 FYNNEI. The CDR3, as DNA: TGTGCCAGCAGTTACCTTCCGGGACACCGCTATGGCTACACCTTC. Translated: CASSYLPGHRYGYTF.

There are a few counts of this clonotype. The chain employs TRBV24-1 and TRBJ2-1; D might be TRBD1 (6 bases). Germline V gene lookup returns CDR1 KGHDR and CDR2 SFDVKD. The CDR3 loop spans 15 amino acids. Trimming left V 7 bases short and J 0 bases short, with 12 bases between. The CDR3 here is CATREGQLSYNEQFF. The CDR3 DNA reads as TGTGCCACCAGGGAAGGACAGCTCTCCTACAATGAGCAGTTCTTC.